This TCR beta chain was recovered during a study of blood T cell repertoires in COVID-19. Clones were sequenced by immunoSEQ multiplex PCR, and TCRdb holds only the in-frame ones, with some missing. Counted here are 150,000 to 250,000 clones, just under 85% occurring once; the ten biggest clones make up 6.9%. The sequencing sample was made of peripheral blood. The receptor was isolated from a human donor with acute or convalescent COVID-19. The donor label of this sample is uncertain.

The CDR3 sequence is CASSQRQGPYEQYF. CDR3 DNA: TGCGCCAGCAGCCAAAGACAGGGTCCATACGAGCAGTACTTC. V is TRBV4-3 and J is TRBJ2-7, with 7 bases fitting TRBD1. Germline-derived CDR1 and CDR2 are LGHNA and YSLEER. The trim removed 2 bases at V and 4 bases at J, leaving 5 bases unmatched. CDR3 length: 14 amino acids.